This T cell receptor (beta chain) originates from a study of T-cell reconstitution after alpha-beta-depleted transplantation in children. Overall study findings and caveats: One year after transplant, T-cell counts and diversity came mostly from newly produced T cells. About two months after transplant, alpha-beta T cells reportedly came from several hundred expanded graft clones.

The CDR3 consists of 17 residues. Construction of the TCRbeta library involved unique molecular identifiers. TCRdb reprocessed the PCR reads via MiXCR and lists one record per CDR3 protein. The repertoire holds about 980,000 distinct CDR3 sequences, with about 26% as singletons. In the case of this clonotype: The antigen remains undetermined.

V gene TRBV21-1 combines with J gene TRBJ2-5; the table's D gene call, TRBD2, was not cross checked with the DNA. TRBV21-1 is deemed a pseudogene. This specimen consisted of PBMCs, mostly from graft donor cells, obtained 360 days after TCRalphabeta/CD19-depleted stem cell transplant. This TCR derives from a boy in the first two years of life who had a stem cell transplant for SCID, so the T cells may come from the graft donor. The CDR3 region has the DNA TGTGCCAGCAGCAAAGGCGTGGAGGGCCCGTTGCGAGAGACCCAGTACTTC. Amino acids: CASSKGVEGPLRETQYF.